This T cell receptor beta chain was captured in a study of cytomegalovirus exposure and HLA in healthy donors. In the study overall: Falling in the Caucasian-associated ancestry cluster were about four fifths of 300 to 500 genotyped donors.

Study-level results: Analyzed later, most CMV-associated TCR beta chains appeared HLA-restricted. It was reportedly the case that the classifier diagnosed cytomegalovirus status with high specificity and sensitivity. Trimming of TCR beta V- and J-genes showed a link, identified in a later analysis, to a missense DCLRE1C variant.

A note on this clone: Antigen unknown.

The PCR used 60 Vbeta and 13 Jbeta primers. Sequencing was performed with immunoSEQ multiplex PCR; in TCRdb, only in-frame clones are kept and a portion is missing. This table holds under 150,000 clones, 82% found once. Germline assignment: CDR1 SGHNT and CDR2 YYREEE (reference sequence). The CDR3 runs 15 residues. V lost 2 bases to trimming and J lost 1 base, with 10 bases between them. The sample consisted of PBMCs. The rearrangement joins TRBV5-4 to TRBJ2-4, with D possibly TRBD2 on 5 matching bases. This TCR was recovered from a male donor in good health and CMV-seronegative. CDR3 protein: CASSLSPGAKNIQYF. In nucleotides, the CDR3 is TGTGCCAGCAGCTTATCGCCGGGGGCCAAAAACATTCAGTACTTC.